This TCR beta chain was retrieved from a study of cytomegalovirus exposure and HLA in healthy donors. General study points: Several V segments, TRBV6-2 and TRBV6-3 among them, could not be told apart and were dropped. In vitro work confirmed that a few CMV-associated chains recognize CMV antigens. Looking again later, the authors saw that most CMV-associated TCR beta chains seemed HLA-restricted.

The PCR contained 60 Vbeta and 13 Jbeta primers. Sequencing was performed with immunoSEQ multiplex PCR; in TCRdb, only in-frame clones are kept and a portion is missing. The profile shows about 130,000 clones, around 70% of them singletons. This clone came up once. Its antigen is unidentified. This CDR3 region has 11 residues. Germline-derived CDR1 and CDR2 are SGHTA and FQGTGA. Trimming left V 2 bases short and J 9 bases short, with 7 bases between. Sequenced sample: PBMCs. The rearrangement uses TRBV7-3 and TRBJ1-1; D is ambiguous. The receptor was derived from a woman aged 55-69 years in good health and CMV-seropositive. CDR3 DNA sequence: TGTGCCAGCAGCTTAGGGAGTAAAGCTTTCTTT. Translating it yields CASSLGSKAFF.